This TCR beta chain comes out of a study of blood T cell repertoires in COVID-19. Study context: The United States, Italy and Spain provided the acute and convalescent COVID-19 samples. The analysed material was cDNA or gDNA that came from T cells, B-cell-depleted T cells, or PBMCs.

Germline V lookup: CDR1 SGHAT, CDR2 FQNNGV. CDR3 length: 14 residues. The V end lost 5 bases, the J end lost 1 base, and 12 bases lay between the germline ends. Original analysis: Reference gene primer amplification in the assay estimated nucleated cell counts. Only in-frame clones appear in the TCRdb table, and some are missing; sequencing was by immunoSEQ multiplex PCR. That table supplies the V and J calls and clone size; D and trimming were determined from the DNA. The sample holds 45,000 to 55,000 clones; approximately 88% are singletons and the top ten take less than 4.5%. The V and J genes are TRBV11-2 and TRBJ2-7; D is ambiguous. The TCR comes from a human donor in a cohort sampled during active COVID-19. The sample taken for sequencing was peripheral blood. The CDR3 DNA follows: TGTGCCAGCAGCCCAGTTGGGCGTTCCTACGAGCAGTACTTC. Its translation: CASSPVGRSYEQYF.